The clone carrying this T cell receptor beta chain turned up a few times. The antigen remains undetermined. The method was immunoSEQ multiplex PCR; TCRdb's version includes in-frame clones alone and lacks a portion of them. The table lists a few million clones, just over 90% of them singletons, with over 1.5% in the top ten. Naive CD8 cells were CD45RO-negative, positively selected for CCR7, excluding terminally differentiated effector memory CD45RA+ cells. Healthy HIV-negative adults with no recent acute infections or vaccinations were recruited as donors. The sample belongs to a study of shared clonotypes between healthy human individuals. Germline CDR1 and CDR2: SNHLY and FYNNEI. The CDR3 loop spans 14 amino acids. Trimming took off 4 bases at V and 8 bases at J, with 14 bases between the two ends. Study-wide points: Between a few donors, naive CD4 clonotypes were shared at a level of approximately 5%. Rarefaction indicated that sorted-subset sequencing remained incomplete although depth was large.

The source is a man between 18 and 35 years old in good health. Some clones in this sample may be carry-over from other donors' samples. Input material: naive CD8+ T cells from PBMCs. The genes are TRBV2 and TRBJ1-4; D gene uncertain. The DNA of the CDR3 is TGTGCCAGCAGTGCGAAGGGTAAAGGGGAAAAACTGTTTTTT. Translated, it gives CASSAKGKGEKLFF.